This TCR beta chain was documented in a study of blood T cells in healthy people across ages. It was with a sample-barcoded 5' primer and a J-beta primer mix that a second PCR of roughly 7 to 12 cycles was run. From the 5' RACE reads, TCRdb called clonotypes with MiXCR, one entry per CDR3 protein. The sample has some 900,000 distinct CDR3 sequences; approximately 49% are singletons. This CDR3 is 16 amino acids long. The germline V gene encodes CDR1 LGHNA and CDR2 YNFKEQ. Trimming removed 0 bases from V and 8 bases from J; junction bases left unmatched: 7. The chain recombines TRBV4-2 with TRBJ1-6; the match to TRBD1 covers 7 bases. The receptor comes from a man younger than 40 in good health. The sample was blood. The CDR3 nucleotides read TGTGCCAGCAGCCAAGAACCGACAGGGAGTCATTCACCCCTCCACTTT. Protein: CASSQEPTGSHSPLHF.